This TCR beta chain appears in the sequencing data of a study of cytomegalovirus exposure and HLA in healthy donors. Study observations and caveats: Presence/absence results assume similar sequencing depth per donor, which may not hold.

Comment on this clone: Its antigen remains unknown.

The primer mix had 60 Vbeta and 13 Jbeta primers. Libraries were prepared by immunoSEQ multiplex PCR; TCRdb keeps only in-frame clonotypes and omits some of them. Among some 200,000 clones listed, around three quarters were seen once. The CDR3 runs to 11 residues. V lost 5 bases to trimming and J lost 8 bases, with 7 bases between them. Germline assignment: CDR1 ENHRY and CDR2 SYGVKD. This receptor was obtained from a woman between 25 and 40 years old in good health and CMV-seropositive. The chain carries TRBV10-3 and TRBJ2-1; perhaps TRBD2 as D (5 bases). Sequenced material: PBMCs. CDR3 bases: TGTGCCATCAGTACGAGGGATGAGCAGTTCTTC. Translating gives CAISTRDEQFF.